These T cell receptor beta chains were read from a single sample in a study of T cells in narcolepsy. Repertoires were generated with immunoSEQ multiplex PCR, while TCRdb's copy carries only in-frame clones and drops some. Of 30,000 to 35,000 clones listed, 87% are singletons. Sequencing used CD45RA- memory CD4+ T cells from PBMCs. These receptors came from a human donor with narcolepsy. Both conserved end residues are part of each CDR3. A D gene is named only where the DNA matches it firmly. For some rows the clone size is stated as once, few or many, or as a class when expanded; others skip it.

D gene: TRBD1
J gene: TRBJ1-6
V gene: TRBV5-1
clone size: once
CDR3 DNA: TGCGCCAGCAGGAAAACAGGGGAATATAATTCACCCCTCCACTTT
CDR3 protein: CASRKTGEYNSPLHF

D gene: TRBD1
J gene: TRBJ1-1
V gene: TRBV5-1
clone size: NA
CDR3 DNA: TGCGCCAGCAGCCGGGGACAGGGCCCTGAAGCTTTCTTT
CDR3 protein: CASSRGQGPEAFF

D gene: NA
J gene: TRBJ2-1
V gene: TRBV7-2
clone size: NA
CDR3 DNA: TGTGCCAGCAGCTTAGGGAGGATGGGCTCCTACAATGAGCAGTTCTTC
CDR3 protein: CASSLGRMGSYNEQFF

D gene: NA
J gene: TRBJ1-2
V gene: TRBV10-3
clone size: NA
CDR3 DNA: TGTGCCATCAGTGAGGGTGGACAGAGGTATGGCTACACCTTC
CDR3 protein: CAISEGGQRYGYTF

D gene: TRBD1
J gene: TRBJ1-5
V gene: TRBV4-1
clone size: NA
CDR3 DNA: TGCGCCAGCAGCCAAGGGGACAGGGGGAGCAATCAGCCCCAGCATTTT
CDR3 protein: CASSQGDRGSNQPQHF

D gene: NA
J gene: TRBJ2-7
V gene: TRBV5-4
clone size: NA
CDR3 DNA: TGTGCCAGCAGCAGGGGGGGACTCACCTACGAGCAGTACTTC
CDR3 protein: CASSRGGLTYEQYF

D gene: TRBD2
J gene: TRBJ2-7
V gene: TRBV2
clone size: NA
CDR3 DNA: TGTGCCAGCAGCTCCGGGACTAGGAGCCTGGGCGAGCAGTACTTC
CDR3 protein: CASSSGTRSLGEQYF

D gene: NA
J gene: TRBJ1-5
V gene: TRBV6-1
clone size: NA
CDR3 DNA: TGTGCCAGTACGACAGAACCTAGCAATCAGCCCCAGCATTTT
CDR3 protein: CASTTEPSNQPQHF

D gene: NA
J gene: TRBJ1-1
V gene: TRBV11-3
clone size: NA
CDR3 DNA: TGTGCCAGCAGCTTAGGTCGCGGGGGCGCAATAAGAGCTTTCTTT
CDR3 protein: CASSLGRGGAIRAFF

D gene: TRBD1
J gene: TRBJ1-3
V gene: TRBV6-6
clone size: few
CDR3 DNA: TGTGCCAGCAGGGACAGGGGGCGAGGTGGAAACACCATATATTTT
CDR3 protein: CASRDRGRGGNTIYF

D gene: TRBD1
J gene: TRBJ2-5
V gene: TRBV28
clone size: few
CDR3 DNA: TGTGCCAGCAGTTGGGACAGGGGATATGGGACCCAGTACTTC
CDR3 protein: CASSWDRGYGTQYF

D gene: NA
J gene: TRBJ2-2
V gene: TRBV4-2
clone size: once
CDR3 DNA: TGTGCCAGCAGCCAAGATCCAAGCACCGGGGAGCTGTTTTTT
CDR3 protein: CASSQDPSTGELFF

D gene: TRBD1
J gene: TRBJ2-7
V gene: TRBV6-5
clone size: NA
CDR3 DNA: TGTGCCAGCAATACAAGACAGGGCGAGCAGTACTTC
CDR3 protein: CASNTRQGEQYF

D gene: TRBD2
J gene: TRBJ2-1
V gene: TRBV5-4
clone size: NA
CDR3 DNA: TGTGCCAGCAGCCCGGGAGGCGGTCCCCCCCAATTTAAGCAGTTCTTC
CDR3 protein: CASSPGGGPPQFKQFF

D gene: TRBD1
J gene: TRBJ1-1
V gene: TRBV20-1
clone size: few
CDR3 DNA: TGCAGTACAGGGGGAGAACTTGAAGCTTTCTTT
CDR3 protein: CSTGGELEAFF

D gene: NA
J gene: TRBJ1-1
V gene: TRBV7-2
clone size: few
CDR3 DNA: TGTGCCAGCAGCTTAGGAGGGGGAACTGAAGCTTTCTTT
CDR3 protein: CASSLGGGTEAFF

D gene: NA
J gene: TRBJ1-1
V gene: TRBV18
clone size: NA
CDR3 DNA: TGTGCCAGCTCACCTTCAAGGGCGGACACTGAAGCTTTCTTT
CDR3 protein: CASSPSRADTEAFF